These 2 T cell receptor beta chains were all obtained from the same sample, sequenced in a study of shared clonotypes between healthy human individuals. Using immunoSEQ multiplex PCR, the repertoire was profiled, and TCRdb retains in-frame clones only, with some absent. The sample gives under 1,100,000 clones, about 75% of which show up once; approximately 1.5% is in the top ten. The material sequenced was memory CD4+ T cells sorted from blood. Indicated subset: CD45RA-negative fraction. The receptors here all came from a man aged 18 to 35 in good health.

The chain carries TRBV28 and TRBJ2-3; D might be TRBD1 (6 bases). Germline V gene data show CDR1 as MDHEN and CDR2 as SYDVKM. This CDR3 has 14 amino acids. V was shortened by 4 bases and J by 3 bases, with 11 bases between the two germline ends. The CDR3 coding sequence is TGTGCCAGCAGTTCGAATCAGGGGACAGATACGCAGTATTTT. Translated: CASSSNQGTDTQYF. The whole variable domain, filled in from reference TRBV28 and TRBJ2-3, reads DVKVTQSSRYLVKRTGEKVFLECVQDMDHENMFWYRQDPGLGLRLIYFSYDVKMKEKGDIPEGYSVSREKKERFSLILESASTNQTSMYLCASSSNQGTDTQYFGPGTRLTVL.

This chain connects TRBV4-1 to TRBJ2-7; D not resolved. The CDR3 consists of 15 residues. CDR1 MGHRA and CDR2 YSYEKL come from the germline V gene. V lost 0 bases and J lost 0, with 9 bases in between. CDR3 nucleotide sequence: TGCGCCAGCAGCCAAGATTCGGTGACCTCCTACGAGCAGTACTTC. This sequence encodes CASSQDSVTSYEQYF.